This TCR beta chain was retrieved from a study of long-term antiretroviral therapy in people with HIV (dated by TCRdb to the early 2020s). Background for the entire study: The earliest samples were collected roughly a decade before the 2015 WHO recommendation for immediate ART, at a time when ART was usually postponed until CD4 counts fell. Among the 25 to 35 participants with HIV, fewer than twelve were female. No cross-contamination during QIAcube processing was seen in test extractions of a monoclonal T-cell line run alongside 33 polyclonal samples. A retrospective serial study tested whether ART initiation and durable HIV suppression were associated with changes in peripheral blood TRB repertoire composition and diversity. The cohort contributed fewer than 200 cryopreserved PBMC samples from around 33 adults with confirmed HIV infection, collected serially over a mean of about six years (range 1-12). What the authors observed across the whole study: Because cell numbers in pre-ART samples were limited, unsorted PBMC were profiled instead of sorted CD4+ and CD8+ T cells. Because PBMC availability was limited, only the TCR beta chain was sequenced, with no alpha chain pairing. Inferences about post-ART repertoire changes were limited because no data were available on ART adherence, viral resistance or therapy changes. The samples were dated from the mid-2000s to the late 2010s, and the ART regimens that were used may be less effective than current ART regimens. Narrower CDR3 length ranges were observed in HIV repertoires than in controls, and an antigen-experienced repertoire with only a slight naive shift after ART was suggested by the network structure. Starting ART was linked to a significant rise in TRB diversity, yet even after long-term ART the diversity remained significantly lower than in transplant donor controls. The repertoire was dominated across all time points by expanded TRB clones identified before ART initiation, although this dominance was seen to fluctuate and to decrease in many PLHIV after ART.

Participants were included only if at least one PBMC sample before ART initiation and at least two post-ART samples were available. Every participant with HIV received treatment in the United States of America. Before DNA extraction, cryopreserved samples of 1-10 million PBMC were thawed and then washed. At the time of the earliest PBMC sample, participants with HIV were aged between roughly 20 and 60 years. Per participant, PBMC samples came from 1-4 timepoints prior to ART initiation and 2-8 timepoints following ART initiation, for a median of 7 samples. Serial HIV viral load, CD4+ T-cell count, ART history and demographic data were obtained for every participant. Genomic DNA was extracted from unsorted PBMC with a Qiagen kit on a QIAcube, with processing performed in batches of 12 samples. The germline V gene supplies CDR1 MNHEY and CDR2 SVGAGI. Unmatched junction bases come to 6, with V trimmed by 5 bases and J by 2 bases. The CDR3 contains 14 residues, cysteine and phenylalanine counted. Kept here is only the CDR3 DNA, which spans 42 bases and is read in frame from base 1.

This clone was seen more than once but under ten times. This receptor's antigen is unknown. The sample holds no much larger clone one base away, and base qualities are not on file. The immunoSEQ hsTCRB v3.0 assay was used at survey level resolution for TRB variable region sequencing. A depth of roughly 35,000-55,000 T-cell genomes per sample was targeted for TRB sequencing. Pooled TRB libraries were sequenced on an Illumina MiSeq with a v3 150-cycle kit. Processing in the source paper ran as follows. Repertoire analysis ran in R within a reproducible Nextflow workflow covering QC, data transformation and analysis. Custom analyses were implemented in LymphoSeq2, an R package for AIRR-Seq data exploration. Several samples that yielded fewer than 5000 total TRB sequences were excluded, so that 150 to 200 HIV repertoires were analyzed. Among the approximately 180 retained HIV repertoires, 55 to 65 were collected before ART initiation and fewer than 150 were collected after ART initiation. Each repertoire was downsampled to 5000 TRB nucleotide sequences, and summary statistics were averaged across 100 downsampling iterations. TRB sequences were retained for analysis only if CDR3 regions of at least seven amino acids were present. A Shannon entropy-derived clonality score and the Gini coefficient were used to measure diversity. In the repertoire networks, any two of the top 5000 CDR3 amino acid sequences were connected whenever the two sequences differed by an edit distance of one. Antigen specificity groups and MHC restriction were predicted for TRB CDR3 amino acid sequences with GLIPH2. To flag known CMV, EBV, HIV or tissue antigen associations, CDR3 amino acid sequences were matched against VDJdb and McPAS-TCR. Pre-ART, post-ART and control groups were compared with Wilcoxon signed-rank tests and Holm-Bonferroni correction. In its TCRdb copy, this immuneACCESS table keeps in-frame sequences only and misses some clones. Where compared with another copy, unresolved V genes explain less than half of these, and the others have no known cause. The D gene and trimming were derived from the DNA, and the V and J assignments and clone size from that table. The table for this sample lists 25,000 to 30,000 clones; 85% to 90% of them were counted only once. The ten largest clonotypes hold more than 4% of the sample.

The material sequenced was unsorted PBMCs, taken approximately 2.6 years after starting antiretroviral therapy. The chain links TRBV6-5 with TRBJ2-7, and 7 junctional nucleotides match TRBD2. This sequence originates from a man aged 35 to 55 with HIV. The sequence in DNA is TGTGCCAGCAGTATTACTAGCGCCGCCTACGAGCAGTACTTC. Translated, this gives CASSITSAAYEQYF.